This T cell receptor (beta chain) was documented in a study of spatial heterogeneity in lung cancer. V gave up 6 bases and J gave up 1 base, with 10 bases separating them. This CDR3 region has 13 residues. The V gene's germline CDR1 is GTSNPN and CDR2 SVGIG (reference sequence). This sample's time point: sample taken at primary tumor resection. This clonotype was observed at least ten times. TCRdb ran MiXCR on the 5' RACE reads and lists one entry per CDR3 protein. The sample lists tens of thousands of distinct CDR3 sequences; about 7.7% were seen once. The sequencing here drew on PBMCs, taken at surgery. The receptor's source is a female donor with early-stage non-small cell lung cancer. J is TRBJ2-4 and V is TRBV30; D is possibly TRBD2 (6 bases). The CDR3 region has the DNA TGTGCCTGTACTAGCTATGCCAAAAACATTCAGTACTTC. Protein product: CACTSYAKNIQYF.